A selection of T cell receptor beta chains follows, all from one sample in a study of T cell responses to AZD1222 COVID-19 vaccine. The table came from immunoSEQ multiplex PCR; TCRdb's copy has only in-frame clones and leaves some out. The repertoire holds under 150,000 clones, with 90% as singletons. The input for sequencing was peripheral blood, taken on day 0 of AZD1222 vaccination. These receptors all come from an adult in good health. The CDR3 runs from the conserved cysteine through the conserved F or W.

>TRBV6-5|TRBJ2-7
CASSYEDRWRGGEQYF
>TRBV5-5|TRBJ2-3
CASSLQSTDTQYF
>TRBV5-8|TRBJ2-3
CASSSNPPFQDTQYF
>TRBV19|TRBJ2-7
CASSRGQLYEQYF
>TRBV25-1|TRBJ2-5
CASSERGVTQETQYF
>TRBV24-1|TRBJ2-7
CATRDSSSYEQYF
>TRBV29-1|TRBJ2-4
CRDDRLAKNIQYF
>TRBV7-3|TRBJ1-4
CASSPDPLGEKLFF
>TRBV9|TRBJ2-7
CASSSFSGAAGEQYF
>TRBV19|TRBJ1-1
CASLRDRGSNTEAFF
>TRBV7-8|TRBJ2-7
CASTGAGVEQYF
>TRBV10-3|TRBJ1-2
CAISTNRSYTF
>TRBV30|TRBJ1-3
CAWSDRFTFSGNTIYF
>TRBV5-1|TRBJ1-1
CASSLSQPNTEAFF
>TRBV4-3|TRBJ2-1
CASSQRLAGAHNEQFF
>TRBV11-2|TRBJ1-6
CASSLSNSPLHF
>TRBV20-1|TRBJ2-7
CSASLAGAGEQYF
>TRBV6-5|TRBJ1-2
CASSYLTRGGYTF
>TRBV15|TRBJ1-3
CATSRDLGSGNTIYF
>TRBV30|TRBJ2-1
CAWITVQRGPQDEQFF